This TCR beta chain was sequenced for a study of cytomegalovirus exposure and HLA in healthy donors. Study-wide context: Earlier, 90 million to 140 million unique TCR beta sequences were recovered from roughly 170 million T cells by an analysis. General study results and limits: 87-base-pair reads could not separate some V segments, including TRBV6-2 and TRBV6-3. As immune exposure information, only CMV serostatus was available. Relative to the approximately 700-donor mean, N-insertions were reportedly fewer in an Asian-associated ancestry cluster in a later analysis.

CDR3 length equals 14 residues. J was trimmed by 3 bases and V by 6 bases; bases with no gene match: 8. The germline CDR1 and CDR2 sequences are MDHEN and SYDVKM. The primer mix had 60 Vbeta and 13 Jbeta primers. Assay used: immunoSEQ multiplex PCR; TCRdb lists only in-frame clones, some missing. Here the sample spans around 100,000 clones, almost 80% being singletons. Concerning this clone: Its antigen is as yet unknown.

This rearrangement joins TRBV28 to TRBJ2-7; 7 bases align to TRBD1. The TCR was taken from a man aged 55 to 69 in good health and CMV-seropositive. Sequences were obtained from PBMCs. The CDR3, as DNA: TGTGCCAGCAGCCCCGGGACAGTCCTCTACGAGCAGTACTTC. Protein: CASSPGTVLYEQYF.